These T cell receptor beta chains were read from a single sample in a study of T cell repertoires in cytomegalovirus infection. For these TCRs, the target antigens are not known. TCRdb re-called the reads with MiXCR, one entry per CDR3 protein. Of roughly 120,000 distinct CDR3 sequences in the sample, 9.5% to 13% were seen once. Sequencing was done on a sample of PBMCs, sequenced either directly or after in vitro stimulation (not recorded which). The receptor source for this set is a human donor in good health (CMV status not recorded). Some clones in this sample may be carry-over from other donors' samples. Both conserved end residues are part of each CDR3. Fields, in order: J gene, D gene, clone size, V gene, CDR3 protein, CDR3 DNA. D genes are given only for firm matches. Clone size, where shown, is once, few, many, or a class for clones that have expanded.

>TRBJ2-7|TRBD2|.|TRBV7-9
CASSLEGTSGRIEQYF
TGTGCCAGCAGCTTAGAAGGGACTAGCGGGAGGATCGAGCAGTACTTC
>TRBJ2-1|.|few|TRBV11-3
CASSLDHGGSSSYNEQFF
TGTGCCAGCAGCTTAGACCATGGGGGGAGTAGCTCCTACAATGAGCAGTTCTTC
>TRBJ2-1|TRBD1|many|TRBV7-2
CASSRGQVTYNEQFF
TGTGCCAGCAGCCGTGGACAGGTTACCTACAATGAGCAGTTCTTC
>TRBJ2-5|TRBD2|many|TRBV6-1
CASRGLAVSETQYF
TGTGCCAGCCGGGGACTAGCGGTGTCAGAGACCCAGTACTTC
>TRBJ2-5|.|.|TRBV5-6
CASSGSRTVQETQYF
TGTGCCAGCAGCGGTTCGAGGACAGTCCAAGAGACCCAGTACTTC
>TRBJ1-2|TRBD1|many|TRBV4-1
CASSQVTGELYGYTF
TGCGCCAGCAGCCAAGTGACAGGGGAACTCTATGGCTACACCTTC
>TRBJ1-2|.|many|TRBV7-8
CASSLGAGNYGYTF
TGTGCCAGCAGCTTAGGGGCAGGGAACTATGGCTACACCTTC
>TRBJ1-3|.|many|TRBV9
CASSAGLISGNTIYF
TGTGCCAGCAGCGCTGGACTGATCTCTGGAAACACCATATATTTT
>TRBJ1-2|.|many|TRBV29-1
CSVAFRLDYGYTF
TGCAGCGTTGCCTTTAGGTTGGACTATGGCTACACCTTC
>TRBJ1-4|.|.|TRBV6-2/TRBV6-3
CASRLTGSTNEKLFF
TGTGCCAGCAGGCTCACAGGTTCAACTAATGAAAAACTGTTTTTT
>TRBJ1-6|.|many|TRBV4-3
CASSQDRGVYNSPLHF
TGCGCCAGCAGCCAAGATAGAGGGGTCTATAATTCACCCCTCCACTTT
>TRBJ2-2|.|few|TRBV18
CASSLIRFTGASNTGELFF
TGTGCCAGCTCACTGATTCGATTCACCGGGGCGTCTAACACCGGGGAGCTGTTTTTT
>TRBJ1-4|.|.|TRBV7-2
CDSSFSGSGTYEKLFF
TGTGACAGCAGCTTTAGTGGGTCGGGGACCTATGAAAAACTGTTTTTT
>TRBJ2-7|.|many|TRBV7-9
CASSFRTSLYEQYF
TGTGCCAGCAGCTTCCGGACTTCCCTCTACGAGCAGTACTTC